This T cell receptor (beta chain) was sequenced in a study of regulatory T cells in long-lasting Graves disease. Study-level information: For under 3 months, newly diagnosed Graves' patients had been taking antithyroid drugs.

The sample's time point: newly diagnosed GD, antithyroid drugs for less than 3 months. Generation of the TCR library employed RNA extracted from PBMCs. One endocrinology department in Xi'an, China, was where patients came from. With iRepertoire HTBI primers and Arm-PCR of CDR3 regions, TCR beta libraries were built. TCRdb used MiXCR to reprocess the multiplex PCR reads, holding one entry per CDR3 protein. The data hold approximately 400,000 distinct CDR3 sequences, with 15% observed a single time. These records were also assigned to another study, of T cells in Graves' hyperthyroidism and ophthalmopathy. That report adds: Blood also held most thyroid clonotypes expanded beyond 0.001.

The clonotype was recovered from a woman under 40 with Graves disease. Sample: peripheral blood mononuclear cells (PBMCs), taken at new diagnosis, from a patient treated with antithyroid drugs.

The CDR3 reads CSVQGVRETQYF. The CDR3 nucleotides read TGCAGCGTTCAGGGGGTGAGAGAGACCCAGTACTTC. The chain employs TRBV29-1 and TRBJ2-3; 7 bases are shared with TRBD1. With the DNA end fitting TRBJ2-5 better, the J assignment may be wrong. Germline V gene sequence: CDR1 SQVTM, CDR2 ANQGSEA. CDR3 length: 12 residues.